This T cell receptor beta chain was captured by sequencing in a study of blood T cell repertoires in COVID-19. Study overall: Samples representing acute and convalescent COVID-19 were sourced from the United States, Italy and Spain. PBMCs, B-cell-depleted T cells, or T cells were the source of the cDNA or gDNA that made up the material.

In germline, CDR1 is SEHNR, CDR2 FQNEAQ (reference sequence). This CDR3 spans 12 amino acids. The ends were cut back, 6 bases at V and 11 bases at J, with 16 bases in the middle. This clone was picked up one time. Generated by immunoSEQ multiplex PCR, the TCRdb table keeps only in-frame clones and is missing some. The table lists about 170,000 clones, 85% to 90% of them singletons. The clonotype originates from a woman of 80 years or more in a cohort sampled during active or convalescent COVID-19. V is TRBV7-9 and J is TRBJ1-1; D gene uncertain. Sequences were obtained from peripheral blood. CDR3 coding DNA: TGTGCCAGCAGGCAGGATGAAATGTTCGCTTTCTTT. The encoded protein is CASRQDEMFAFF.